The subject of this entry is one TCR beta chain. The clone's antigen remains unknown. No base quality information exists; no much larger clone differs at one position. The data derive from a study of cytomegalovirus exposure and HLA in healthy donors (dated 2017 in TCRdb). Regarding the study in general: In an earlier analysis of fewer than 750 of the donors, roughly 300 Gb of sequence data and some 100 million unique TCR beta sequences from 150 million to 200 million T cells were reported. An early release that covered around 590 HLA-typed donors contained around 330 gigabases of sequencing data and tens of millions of unique TCR sequences. Of the roughly 400 genotyped donors, 81% were placed in the genetic ancestry cluster associated with self-reported Caucasian donors. The aim of the study was to test whether cataloging public T cell receptors could identify signatures of past pathogen exposure. The T cell repertoires of some 700 subjects were profiled by immunosequencing and related to cytomegalovirus serostatus. Besides the first cohort of 666 subjects, a separate validation cohort made up of over 100 different subjects was used. The study combined high-throughput TCR immunosequencing, statistical association of individual TCRs with disease status, and machine learning to predict cytomegalovirus infection status. In a later analysis, previously published TCR beta repertoires from hundreds of donors were re-analyzed and high-resolution HLA genotyping was added so that TCR occurrence patterns could be studied. Rather than drawing on any new phenotypic data, the later analysis identified candidate immune exposures from TCR beta sequences and the way those sequences occurred across donors. To decide whether each TCR beta V gene segment behaved as functional or pseudogenic, an earlier analysis of fewer than 750 of the donors relied on high-throughput TCR beta sequencing. Donor age, sex, ethnicity and CMV serostatus were collected together with the repertoire data. A later genetic analysis used genome-wide SNP genotypes for about 65% of the 666 donors, treating that subset as a discovery cohort. All discovery cohort repertoires had been generated using a single sequencing platform. HLA typing covered class I and class II loci at four-digit resolution. The number of typed donors differed by locus: 629-630 for A, B, C, DRB1 and DQB1; 500 to 550 for DQA1; fewer than 610 for DPA1; and around 450 for DPB1. Several DR-DQ haplotypes were treated as single units for association and clustering because of strong linkage in the cohort. Across around 400 genotyped donors of the cohort, an average of roughly 200,000 unique TCR beta nucleotide sequences per donor were sequenced, and approximately 19% of those sequences were non-productive.

Paper-wide results and their limitations: Some IMGT-functional V segments, including TRBV6-2 and TRBV6-3, could not be distinguished by the 87-base-pair reads and were therefore excluded. In a later genetic analysis, a missense DCLRE1C variant was associated with V-gene and J-gene trimming of TCR beta chains, and the association was replicated in an independent cohort. According to a later genetic analysis, donors in an Asian-associated ancestry cluster had fewer N-insertions in productive TCRs than the roughly 670-donor mean. The only immune exposure information available for the cohort was CMV serostatus. In a later analysis, most CMV-associated TCR beta chains were found to appear HLA-restricted, with HLA associations seemingly driven largely by CMV exposure. A cluster of highly shared sequence variants was judged likely to be a technical artifact of the sequencing pipeline. A later analysis reported that several top co-occurrence clusters appeared linked to parvovirus B19, influenza, CMV and Epstein-Barr virus. A further reported finding was that TCR beta sequences accurately predicted the HLA-A and HLA-B alleles for most subjects in the first cohort. In the study, some 160 TCR beta chains were listed as associated with cytomegalovirus. Strong co-occurrence of HLA alleles, especially DR and DQ, made assigning TCR associations to individual alleles difficult. HLA typing was unavailable for some donors at each locus, so association tests used only the typed subset. In a later analysis, TCR association rates were found to vary across HLA loci, with the most associated TCRs seen for DRB1 alleles and the fewest for HLA-C alleles. A few of the identified cytomegalovirus-associated TCR beta chains were confirmed in vitro to be specific for cytomegalovirus antigens. The classifier was reported to diagnose cytomegalovirus status with high specificity and sensitivity in both the original cohort and the validation cohort. An earlier analysis of approximately 600 of the donors showed that most TCR beta V segments appeared in productive rearrangements either about 87% or about 30% of the time, which broadly matched IMGT annotations. Across donors, most TCR sequences were observed very rarely, whereas some public TCRs were present in many individuals. In a later analysis, around 17,000 TCR beta sequences were associated with specific HLA alleles at a false discovery rate of 0.05. In a later analysis, HLA-associated TCR beta chains showed more clonal expansion and lower generation probabilities than non-associated chains that were equally common. According to the authors, the approach could potentially be generalized to other disease states and immunological phenotypes. The cohort was sequenced for TCR beta chains only, and without alpha or paired-chain data the features that could be detected were limited. Correlated functional status among segregating V segments might be attributable to linkage disequilibrium, but an unknown experimental factor could not be ruled out. Roughly uniform sequencing depth across donors was assumed in presence/absence analyses, although this assumption may not hold. Because counts were too low, roughly 17 rarely observed V segments, including chromosome 9 orphons, were left out of the earlier analysis of 500 to 650 of the donors.

The library was made by the immunoSEQ multiplex PCR assay. The multiplex PCR relied on a mix of 60 forward primers for TCR Vbeta segments and 13 reverse primers for TCR Jbeta segments. Amplification of the CDR3 region of rearranged TCR beta genes was performed with a multiplex PCR assay on genomic DNA. Amplified TCR beta libraries were sequenced as 87-base-pair reads on the Illumina HiSeq System. As for how the authors treated the data: Across the 670 or so repertoires, a later analysis counted 80 million or so unique TCR beta chains, about 10 million of which were shared by at least two donors. To remove PCR and sequencing errors, raw reads were error-corrected and collapsed into unique sequences using a nearest-neighbor algorithm that merged closely related sequences. To assign V, D and J gene segments, CDR3 sequences were aligned to IMGT reference sequences. Each retained sequence needed at least a six-nucleotide match to both a V gene segment and a J gene segment. A rearrangement counted as productive if the CDR3 had no stop codons and remained in frame with V and J, and every other rearrangement counted as non-productive. CDR3 was defined according to IMGT convention as the region running from the second conserved V-encoded cysteine to the conserved J-encoded phenylalanine. The earlier analysis of 587 of the donors excluded sequences that lacked an unambiguous match to a single V gene segment. An earlier analysis of about 590 of the donors classified V segments as functional when productive rearrangements were above 56.7% and as segregating when the standard deviation between donors was above 5%. To diagnose cytomegalovirus status from the catalog of TCR beta chain sequences, a statistical classification framework was built. A later analysis assigned V and J genes by comparing TCR nucleotide sequences with IMGT/GENE-DB human TR gene sequences. Using the TCRdist pipeline, a later analysis assigned CDR3 sequences along with most-parsimonious VDJ recombination scenarios. A later analysis defined each TCR beta chain by its CDR3 amino acid sequence plus V-gene family, and excluded reads lacking a unique V-gene family. A later analysis removed 592 highly shared, low-generation-probability nucleotide sequences to deal with suspected cross-contamination and a sequencing artifact. A later analysis calculated a clonal expansion index for each public chain from normalized within-repertoire ranks of inferred template counts. In a later analysis, generation probabilities were computed using a VDJ recombination model fitted to out-of-frame rearrangements, and the results were checked against IGoR. A later analysis scored TCR-TCR, TCR-HLA and TCR-CMV co-occurrence with hypergeometric tests, applying a repertoire-size bias correction to TCR pairs. False discovery rates were estimated in a later analysis by permuting HLA or CMV assignments 20 times. A later analysis grouped co-occurring TCRs with DBSCAN, adding TCRdist sequence similarity when clustering within HLA-allele-positive subsets. Repertoires with fewer than 30,000 or more than 120,000 public chains, plus five repertoires with anomalous nucleotide sharing, were excluded from co-occurrence clustering. In TCRdb, the immuneACCESS table is reduced to in-frame sequences with V and J assigned. These tables do not hold every clone; where another copy was compared, an unresolved V gene accounts for under half, and the others remain unexplained. The V and J calls and clone size were taken over from that table, and D and trimming were inferred from the DNA. The sample yields around 140,000 clones; about 87% were counted once. The ten largest make up around 5.5% of the sample.

The cohort was made up of 666 healthy bone marrow donors. At the time of sampling, all cohort members were nominally healthy, though unrecorded immune exposures were likely present. The donor tested CMV seronegative and was one of the 352 seronegative cohort members. Every donor gave a peripheral blood sample, and the peripheral blood mononuclear cells from that sample were used for TCR beta sequencing. The Qiagen DNeasy Blood Extraction Kit was used to extract genomic DNA from the blood cell samples. The CDR3 starts with the cysteine, ends with the phenylalanine, and has 14 residues. This entry keeps only the CDR3 DNA: 42 bases, framed from base 1. The V end gives up 4 bases and the J end 0 bases, leaving 3 bases in the junction not matched to a gene. Reading the germline V gene gives CDR1 SGHTA and CDR2 FQGNSA.

This TCR was sampled from a woman in her thirties in good health and CMV-seronegative. The rearranged segments are TRBV7-2 and TRBJ2-7; TRBD1 fits 7 bases in the junction. Sequencing was carried out using PBMCs. The nucleotide sequence reads as follows: TGTGCCAGCAGCTACGGACAGGCCTCCTACGAGCAGTACTTC. Translated, it gives CASSYGQASYEQYF. Joined to the reference TRBV7-2 and TRBJ2-7 proteins, this CDR3 gives the full variable domain: GAGVSQSPSNKVTEKGKDVELRCDPISGHTALYWYRQSLGQGLEFLIYFQGNSAPDKSGLPSDRFSAERTGGSVSTLTIQRTQQEDSAVYLCASSYGQASYEQYFGPGTRLTVT.